The sequence of this T cell receptor (beta chain) was determined in a study of control samples from healthy donors and cancer patients. TCRdb's table, derived via immunoSEQ multiplex PCR, lists solely in-frame clones and lacks some. Of around 50,000 clones listed, just over 85% are singletons. Germline V lookup: CDR1 SGHNT, CDR2 YYREEE (reference sequence). Trimming stripped 2 bases from V and 5 bases from J, with 9 bases between. The CDR3 runs to 13 residues. The sequence came from a woman in her 50s with lung cancer. Sequenced sample: PBMCs. The rearrangement joins TRBV5-4 to TRBJ2-3, with D perhaps TRBD1 or TRBD2 (5 bases each). The CDR3 sequence is CASSLRGEDTQYF. In DNA form, the CDR3 reads TGTGCCAGCAGCTTAAGGGGAGAAGATACGCAGTATTTT.